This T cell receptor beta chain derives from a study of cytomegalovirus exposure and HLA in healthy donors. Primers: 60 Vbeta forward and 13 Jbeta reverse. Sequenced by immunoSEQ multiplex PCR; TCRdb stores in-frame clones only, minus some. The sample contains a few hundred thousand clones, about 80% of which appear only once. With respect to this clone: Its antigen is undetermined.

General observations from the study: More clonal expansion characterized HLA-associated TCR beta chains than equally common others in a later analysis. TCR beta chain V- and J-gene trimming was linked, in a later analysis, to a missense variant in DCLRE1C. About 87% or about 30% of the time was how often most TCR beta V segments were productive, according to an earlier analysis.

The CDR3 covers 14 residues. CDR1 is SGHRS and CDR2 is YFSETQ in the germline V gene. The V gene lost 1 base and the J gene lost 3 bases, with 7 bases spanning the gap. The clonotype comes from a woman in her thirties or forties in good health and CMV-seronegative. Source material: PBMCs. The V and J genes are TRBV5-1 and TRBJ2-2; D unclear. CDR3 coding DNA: TGCGCCAGCAGCTTGTCCCAGGACACCGGGGAGCTGTTTTTT. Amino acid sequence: CASSLSQDTGELFF. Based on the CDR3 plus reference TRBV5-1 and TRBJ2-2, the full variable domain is KAGVTQTPRYLIKTRGQQVTLSCSPISGHRSVSWYQQTPGQGLQFLFEYFSETQRNKGNFPGRFSGRQFSNSRSEMNVSTLELGDSALYLCASSLSQDTGELFFGEGSRLTVL.